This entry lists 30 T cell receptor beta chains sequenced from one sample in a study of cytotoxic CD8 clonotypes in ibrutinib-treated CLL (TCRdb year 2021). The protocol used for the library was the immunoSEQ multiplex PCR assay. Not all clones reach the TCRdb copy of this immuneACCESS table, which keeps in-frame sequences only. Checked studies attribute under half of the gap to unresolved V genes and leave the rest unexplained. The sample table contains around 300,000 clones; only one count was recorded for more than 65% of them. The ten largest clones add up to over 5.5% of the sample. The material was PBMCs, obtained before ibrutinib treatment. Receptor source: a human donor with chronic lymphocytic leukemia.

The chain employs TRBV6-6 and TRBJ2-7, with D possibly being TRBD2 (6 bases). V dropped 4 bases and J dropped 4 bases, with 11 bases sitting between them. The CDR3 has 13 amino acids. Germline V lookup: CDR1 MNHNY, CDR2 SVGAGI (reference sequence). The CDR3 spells CASSLTSRYEQYF. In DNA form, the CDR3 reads TGTGCCAGCAGTTTAACTAGCAGGTACGAGCAGTACTTC.

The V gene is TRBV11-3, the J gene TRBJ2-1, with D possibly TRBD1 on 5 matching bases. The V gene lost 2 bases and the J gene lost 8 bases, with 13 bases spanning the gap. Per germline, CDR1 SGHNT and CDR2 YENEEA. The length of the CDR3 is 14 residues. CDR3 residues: CASSLSGAGDEQFF. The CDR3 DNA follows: TGTGCCAGCAGCTTATCTGGGGCTGGGGATGAGCAGTTCTTC. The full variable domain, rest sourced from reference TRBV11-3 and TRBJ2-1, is EAGVVQSPRYKIIEKKQPVAFWCNPISGHNTLYWYLQNLGQGPELLIRYENEEAVDDSQLPKDRFSAERLKGVDSTLKIQPAELGDSAVYLCASSLSGAGDEQFFGPGTRLTVL.

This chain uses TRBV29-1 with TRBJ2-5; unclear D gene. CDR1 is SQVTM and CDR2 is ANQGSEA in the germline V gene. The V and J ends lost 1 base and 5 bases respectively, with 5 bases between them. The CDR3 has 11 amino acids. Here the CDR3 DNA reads TGCAGCGTTGAAGTCAGTGAGACCCAGTACTTC. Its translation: CSVEVSETQYF.

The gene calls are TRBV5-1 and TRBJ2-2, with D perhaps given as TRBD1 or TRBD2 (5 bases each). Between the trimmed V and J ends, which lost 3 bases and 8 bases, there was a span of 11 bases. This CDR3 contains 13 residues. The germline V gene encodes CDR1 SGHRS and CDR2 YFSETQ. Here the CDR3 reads CASSSMGTGELFF. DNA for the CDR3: TGCGCCAGCAGCTCGATGGGGACGGGGGAGCTGTTTTTT.

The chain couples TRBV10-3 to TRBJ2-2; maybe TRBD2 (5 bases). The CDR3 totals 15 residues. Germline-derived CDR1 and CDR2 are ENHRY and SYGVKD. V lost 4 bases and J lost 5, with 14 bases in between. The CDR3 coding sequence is TGTGCCATCAGTGGTACGGGATTGGTGACCGGGGAGCTGTTTTTT. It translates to CAISGTGLVTGELFF.

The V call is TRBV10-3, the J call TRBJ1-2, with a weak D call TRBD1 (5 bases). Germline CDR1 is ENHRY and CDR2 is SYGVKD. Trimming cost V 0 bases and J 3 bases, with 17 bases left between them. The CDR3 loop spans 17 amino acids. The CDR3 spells CAISESISSGFHYGYTF. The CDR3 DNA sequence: TGTGCCATCAGTGAGTCGATATCATCAGGGTTTCACTATGGCTACACCTTC.

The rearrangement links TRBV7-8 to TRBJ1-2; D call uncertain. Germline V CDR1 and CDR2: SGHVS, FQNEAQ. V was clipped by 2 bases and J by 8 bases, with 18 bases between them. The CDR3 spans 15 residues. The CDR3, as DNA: TGTGCCAGCAGCTTACTTGATTCTAACGCGGGGGGCTACACCTTC. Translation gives CASSLLDSNAGGYTF.

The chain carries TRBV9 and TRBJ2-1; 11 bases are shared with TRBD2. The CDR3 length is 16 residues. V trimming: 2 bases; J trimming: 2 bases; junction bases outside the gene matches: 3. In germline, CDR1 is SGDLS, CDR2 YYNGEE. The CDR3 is CASSVSSGRTYNEQFF. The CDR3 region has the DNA TGTGCCAGCAGCGTGTCTAGCGGGAGGACCTACAATGAGCAGTTCTTC.

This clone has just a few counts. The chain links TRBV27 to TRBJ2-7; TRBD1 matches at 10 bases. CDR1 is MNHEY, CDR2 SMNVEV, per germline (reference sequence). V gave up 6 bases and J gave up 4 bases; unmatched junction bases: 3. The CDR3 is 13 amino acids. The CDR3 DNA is TGTGCCAGCAGCGACAGGGGGCTATACGAGCAGTACTTC. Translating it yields CASSDRGLYEQYF.

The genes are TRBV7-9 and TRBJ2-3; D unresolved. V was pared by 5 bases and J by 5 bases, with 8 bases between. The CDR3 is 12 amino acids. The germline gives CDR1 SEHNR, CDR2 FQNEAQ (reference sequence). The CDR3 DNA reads TGTGCCAGCAGCCCTGGACGAGATACGCAGTATTTT. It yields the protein CASSPGRDTQYF.

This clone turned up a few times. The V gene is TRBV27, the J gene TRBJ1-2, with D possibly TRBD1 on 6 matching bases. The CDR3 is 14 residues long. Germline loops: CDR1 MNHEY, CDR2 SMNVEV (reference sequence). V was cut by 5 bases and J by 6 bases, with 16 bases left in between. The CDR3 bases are TGTGCCAGCAGTCCCCGGACAGTTTGGGATGGCTACACCTTC. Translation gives CASSPRTVWDGYTF.

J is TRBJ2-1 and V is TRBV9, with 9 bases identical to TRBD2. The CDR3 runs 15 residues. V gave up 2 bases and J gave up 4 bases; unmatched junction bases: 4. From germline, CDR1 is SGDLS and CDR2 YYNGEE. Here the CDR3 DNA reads TGTGCCAGCAGCGTGGCGGGAGGGCCGTACAATGAGCAGTTCTTC. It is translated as CASSVAGGPYNEQFF.

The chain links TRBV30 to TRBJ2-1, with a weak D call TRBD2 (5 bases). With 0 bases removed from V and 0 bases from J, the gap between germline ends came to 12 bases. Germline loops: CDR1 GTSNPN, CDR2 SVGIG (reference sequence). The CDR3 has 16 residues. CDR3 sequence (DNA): TGTGCCTGGAGTGTCAAGAGGGCTTCCTCCTACAATGAGCAGTTCTTC. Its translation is CAWSVKRASSYNEQFF.

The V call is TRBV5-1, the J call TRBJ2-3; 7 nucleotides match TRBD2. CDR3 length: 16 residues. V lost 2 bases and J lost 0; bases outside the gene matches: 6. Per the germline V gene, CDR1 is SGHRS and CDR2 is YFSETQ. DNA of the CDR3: TGCGCCAGCAGCTTACGGACTAGAATGAGCACAGATACGCAGTATTTT. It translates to CASSLRTRMSTDTQYF.

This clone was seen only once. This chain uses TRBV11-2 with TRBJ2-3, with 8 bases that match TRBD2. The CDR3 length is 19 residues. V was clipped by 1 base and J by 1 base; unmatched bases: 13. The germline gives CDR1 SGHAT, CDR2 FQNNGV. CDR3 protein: CASSLVHGSREGGTDTQYF. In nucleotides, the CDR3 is TGTGCCAGCAGCTTAGTTCACGGGAGCCGGGAGGGGGGCACAGATACGCAGTATTTT.

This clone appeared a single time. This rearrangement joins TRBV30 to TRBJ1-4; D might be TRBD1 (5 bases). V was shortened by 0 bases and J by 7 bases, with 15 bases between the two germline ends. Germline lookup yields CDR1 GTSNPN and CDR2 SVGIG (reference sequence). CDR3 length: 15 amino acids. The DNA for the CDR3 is TGTGCCTGGAGTGTATTCGGGACGGCGATTGAAAAACTGTTTTTT. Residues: CAWSVFGTAIEKLFF.

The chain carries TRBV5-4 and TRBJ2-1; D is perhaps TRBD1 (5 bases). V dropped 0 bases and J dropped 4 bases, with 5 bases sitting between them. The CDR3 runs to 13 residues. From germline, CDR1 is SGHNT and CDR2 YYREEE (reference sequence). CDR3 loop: CASSLGQYNEQFF. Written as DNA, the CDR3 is TGTGCCAGCAGCTTGGGACAGTACAATGAGCAGTTCTTC.

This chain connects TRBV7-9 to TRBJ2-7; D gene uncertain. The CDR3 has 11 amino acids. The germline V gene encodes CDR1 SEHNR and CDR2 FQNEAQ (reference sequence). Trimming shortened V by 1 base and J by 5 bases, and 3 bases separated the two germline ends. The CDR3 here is CASSLEDEQYF. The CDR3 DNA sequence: TGTGCCAGCAGCTTAGAAGACGAGCAGTACTTC.

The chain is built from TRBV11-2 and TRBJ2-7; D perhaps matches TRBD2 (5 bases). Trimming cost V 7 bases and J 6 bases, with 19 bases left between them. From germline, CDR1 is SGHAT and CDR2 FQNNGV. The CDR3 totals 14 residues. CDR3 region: CASNPGGSPLEQYF. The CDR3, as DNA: TGTGCCAGCAATCCTGGCGGGTCCCCCCTCGAGCAGTACTTC.

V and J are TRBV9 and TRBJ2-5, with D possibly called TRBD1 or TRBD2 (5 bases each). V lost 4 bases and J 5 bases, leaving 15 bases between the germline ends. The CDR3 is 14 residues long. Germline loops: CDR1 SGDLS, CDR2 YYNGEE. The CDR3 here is CASSLSLWGETQYF. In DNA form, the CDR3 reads TGTGCCAGCAGCCTATCACTTTGGGGGGAGACCCAGTACTTC.

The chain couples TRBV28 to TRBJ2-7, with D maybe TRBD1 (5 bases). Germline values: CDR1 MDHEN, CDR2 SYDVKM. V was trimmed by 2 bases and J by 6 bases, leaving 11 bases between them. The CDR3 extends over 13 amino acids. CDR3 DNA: TGTGCCAGCAGTTTAGGGGCTAGGATCGAGCAGTACTTC. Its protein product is CASSLGARIEQYF.

The CDR3 here is CASSYGLADQETQYF. CDR3 nucleotides: TGTGCCAGCAGCTACGGACTAGCGGACCAAGAGACCCAGTACTTC. The chain employs TRBV11-1 and TRBJ2-5, with TRBD2 identical over 10 bases. Germline CDR1 SGHAT, CDR2 FQDESV (reference sequence). Trimming removed 4 bases from V and 0 bases from J; junction bases left unmatched: 2. This CDR3 has 15 residues.

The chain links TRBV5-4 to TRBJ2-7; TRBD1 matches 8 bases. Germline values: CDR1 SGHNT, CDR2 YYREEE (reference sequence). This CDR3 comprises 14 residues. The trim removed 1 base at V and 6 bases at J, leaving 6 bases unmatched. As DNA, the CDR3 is TGTGCCAGCAGCTTGCCCCAGGGGGCTGTCGAGCAGTACTTC. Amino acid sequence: CASSLPQGAVEQYF.

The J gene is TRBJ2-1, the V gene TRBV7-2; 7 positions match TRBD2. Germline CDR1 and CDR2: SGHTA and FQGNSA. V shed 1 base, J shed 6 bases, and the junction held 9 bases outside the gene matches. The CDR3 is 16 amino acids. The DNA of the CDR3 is TGTGCCAGCAGCTTAGATCGGCTAGCGGCCCTCAATGAGCAGTTCTTC. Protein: CASSLDRLAALNEQFF. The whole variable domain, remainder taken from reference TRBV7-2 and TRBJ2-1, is GAGVSQSPSNKVTEKGKDVELRCDPISGHTALYWYRQSLGQGLEFLIYFQGNSAPDKSGLPSDRFSAERTGGSVSTLTIQRTQQEDSAVYLCASSLDRLAALNEQFFGPGTRLTVL.

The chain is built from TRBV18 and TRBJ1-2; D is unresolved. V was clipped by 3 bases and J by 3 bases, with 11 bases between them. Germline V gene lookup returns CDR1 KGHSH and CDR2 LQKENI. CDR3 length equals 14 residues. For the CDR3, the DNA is TGTGCCAGCTCACCCTCGGACGGAGACTATGGCTACACCTTC. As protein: CASSPSDGDYGYTF.

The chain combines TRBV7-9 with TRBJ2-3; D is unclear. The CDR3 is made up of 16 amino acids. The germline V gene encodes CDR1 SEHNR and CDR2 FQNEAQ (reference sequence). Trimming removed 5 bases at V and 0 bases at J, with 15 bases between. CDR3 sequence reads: CASSLTRISSTDTQYF. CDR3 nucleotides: TGTGCCAGCAGCCTGACACGAATCTCTAGCACAGATACGCAGTATTTT.

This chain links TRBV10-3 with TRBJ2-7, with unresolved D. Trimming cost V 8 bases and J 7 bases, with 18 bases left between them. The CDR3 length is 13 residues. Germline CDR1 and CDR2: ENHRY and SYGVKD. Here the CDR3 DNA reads TGTGCCATCTTTTCGGCCGACCTGGGGGAGCAGTACTTC. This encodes CAIFSADLGEQYF.

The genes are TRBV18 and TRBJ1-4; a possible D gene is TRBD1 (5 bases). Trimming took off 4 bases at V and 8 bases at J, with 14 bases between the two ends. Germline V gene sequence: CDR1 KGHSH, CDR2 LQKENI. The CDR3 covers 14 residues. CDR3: CASSLQGLGEKLFF. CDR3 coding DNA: TGTGCCAGCTCACTTCAGGGCCTGGGAGAAAAACTGTTTTTT.

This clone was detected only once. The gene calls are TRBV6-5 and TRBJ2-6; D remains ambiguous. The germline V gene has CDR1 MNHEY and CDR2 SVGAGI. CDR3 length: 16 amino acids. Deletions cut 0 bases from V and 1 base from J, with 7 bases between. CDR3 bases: TGTGCCAGCAGTTACTCTCCATTATCTGGGGCCAACGTCCTGACTTTC. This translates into CASSYSPLSGANVLTF.

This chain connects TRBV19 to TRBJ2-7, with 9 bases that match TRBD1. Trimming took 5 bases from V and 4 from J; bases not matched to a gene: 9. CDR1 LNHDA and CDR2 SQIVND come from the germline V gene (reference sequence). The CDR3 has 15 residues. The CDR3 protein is CASSVQTGGVYEQYF. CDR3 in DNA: TGTGCCAGTAGTGTTCAGACAGGGGGAGTGTACGAGCAGTACTTC. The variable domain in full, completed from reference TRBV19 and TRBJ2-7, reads DGGITQSPKYLFRKEGQNVTLSCEQNLNHDAMYWYRQDPGQGLRLIYYSQIVNDFQKGDIAEGYSVSREKKESFPLTVTSAQKNPTAFYLCASSVQTGGVYEQYFGPGTRLTVT.